This T cell receptor beta chain is drawn from a study of graft-versus-host responses after intestinal transplantation. At the level of the study: In this cohort, recipients had multivisceral, liver-intestinal, or isolated intestinal transplants. Tacrolimus and steroids were given for two to three years to all recipients after anti-thymocyte globulin induction. Study-level findings and limits: Among recipient marrow samples, GvH clones were found; some appeared first in ileum or blood. The study associated peak circulating GvH clone levels with early post-transplant HvG declines.

Points on this clone: Antigen unknown.

This CDR3 spans 18 amino acids. Germline CDR1 and CDR2: SGHAT and FQNNGV. After removal of 3 bases from V and 1 base from J, the junction contained 11 bases not matched to a gene. Profiling relied on immunoSEQ multiplex PCR, and the TCRdb table lists in-frame clones only, not all of them. The sample shows over 80,000 clones, more than 75% of them seen only once. This clonotype was sampled from a human patient who received an intestinal transplant, so some T cells may come from the graft donor. The chain joins TRBV11-2 to TRBJ1-3; 8 bases map to TRBD1. The sample consisted of PBMCs, taken 255 days after intestinal transplant. DNA for the CDR3: TGTGCCAGCAGCTTGGACAGGGTCAGGGGTGGTTCTGGAAACACCATATATTTT. Translation gives CASSLDRVRGGSGNTIYF.